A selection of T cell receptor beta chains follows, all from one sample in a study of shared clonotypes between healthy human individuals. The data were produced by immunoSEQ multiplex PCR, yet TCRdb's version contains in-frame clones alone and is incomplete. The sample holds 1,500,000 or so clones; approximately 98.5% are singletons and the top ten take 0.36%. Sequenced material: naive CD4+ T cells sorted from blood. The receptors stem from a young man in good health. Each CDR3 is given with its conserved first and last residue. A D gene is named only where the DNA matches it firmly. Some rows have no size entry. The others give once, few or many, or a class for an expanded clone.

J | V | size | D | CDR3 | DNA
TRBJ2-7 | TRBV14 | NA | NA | CASSHGSYEQYF | TGTGCCAGCAGCCACGGATCCTACGAGCAGTACTTC
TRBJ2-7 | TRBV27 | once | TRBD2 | CASWDLAGVQWHEQYF | TGTGCCAGCTGGGACTTAGCGGGAGTTCAGTGGCACGAGCAGTACTTC
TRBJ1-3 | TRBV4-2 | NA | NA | CASSQVGFDSGNTIYF | TGTGCCAGCAGCCAAGTGGGGTTCGACTCTGGAAACACCATATATTTT
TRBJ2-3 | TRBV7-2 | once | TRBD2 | CASSLGVGTSVTDTQYF | TGTGCCAGCAGCTTAGGGGTTGGGACTAGCGTCACAGATACGCAGTATTTT
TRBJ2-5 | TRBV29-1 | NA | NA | CSVARGDLETQYF | TGCAGCGTTGCCAGGGGTGATCTCGAGACCCAGTACTTC
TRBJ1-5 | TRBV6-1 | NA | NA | CASSGRGISNQPQHF | TGTGCCAGCAGTGGTCGGGGGATTAGCAATCAGCCCCAGCATTTT
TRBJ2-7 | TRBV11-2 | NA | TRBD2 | CASTYPGLAVWEQYF | TGTGCCAGCACCTACCCTGGACTAGCGGTCTGGGAGCAGTACTTC
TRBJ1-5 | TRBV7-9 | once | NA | CASSGAGSNQPQHF | TGTGCCAGCAGCGGGGCAGGGAGCAATCAGCCCCAGCATTTT
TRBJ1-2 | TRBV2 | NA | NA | CASRVGRSSNYGYTF | TGTGCCAGCAGGGTAGGAAGGTCTTCTAACTATGGCTACACCTTC
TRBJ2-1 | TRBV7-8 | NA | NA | CASSLRRLGSYNEQFF | TGTGCCAGCAGCTTGCGTAGACTCGGCAGTTACAATGAGCAGTTCTTC
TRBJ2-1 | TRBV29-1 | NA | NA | CSVESPKQFF | TGCAGCGTTGAGAGTCCTAAGCAGTTCTTC
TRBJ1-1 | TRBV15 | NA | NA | CATSRDRGNTEAFF | TGTGCCACCAGCAGAGATCGAGGGAACACTGAAGCTTTCTTT
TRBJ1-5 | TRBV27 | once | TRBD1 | CASSLKTGTGNQPQHF | TGTGCCAGCAGTTTAAAGACAGGGACGGGCAATCAGCCCCAGCATTTT
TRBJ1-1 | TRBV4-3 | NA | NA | CASSQANRAGTEAFF | TGCGCCAGCAGCCAAGCCAACAGGGCGGGAACTGAAGCTTTCTTT
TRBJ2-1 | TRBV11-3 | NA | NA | CASSLGGRGREQFF | TGTGCCAGCAGCTTAGGTGGCCGCGGACGTGAGCAGTTCTTC
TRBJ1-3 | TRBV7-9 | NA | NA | CASSLSPGLGNTIYF | TGTGCCAGCAGCTTATCCCCAGGACTTGGAAACACCATATATTTT
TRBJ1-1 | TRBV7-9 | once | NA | CASSLRENTEAFF | TGTGCCAGCAGCCTTCGGGAAAACACTGAAGCTTTCTTT
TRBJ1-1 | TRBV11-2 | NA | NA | CASSQTGMYTEAFF | TGTGCCAGCAGCCAAACAGGGATGTACACTGAAGCTTTCTTT
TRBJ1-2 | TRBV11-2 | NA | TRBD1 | CASSSTQGESYGYTF | TGTGCCAGCAGCTCGACGCAGGGGGAGAGCTATGGCTACACCTTC
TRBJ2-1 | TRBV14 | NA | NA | CASSQTREYEQFF | TGTGCCAGCAGCCAAACCAGGGAGTATGAGCAGTTCTTC
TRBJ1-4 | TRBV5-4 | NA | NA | CASRGSSSNEKLFF | TGTGCCAGCAGAGGGTCGTCCTCGAATGAAAAACTGTTTTTT
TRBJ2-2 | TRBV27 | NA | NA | CASSLQKTMNTGELFF | TGTGCCAGCAGTTTACAGAAAACAATGAACACCGGGGAGCTGTTTTTT
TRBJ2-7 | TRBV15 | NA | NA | CATSRELGQFYEQYF | TGTGCCACCAGCAGGGAGTTAGGACAGTTCTACGAGCAGTACTTC
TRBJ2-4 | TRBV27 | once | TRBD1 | CASSLSRDRLAKNIQYF | TGTGCCAGCAGTTTATCCCGGGACAGACTAGCCAAAAACATTCAGTACTTC
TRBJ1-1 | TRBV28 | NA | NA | CASLKRTQLNTEAFF | TGTGCCAGCCTCAAGAGGACCCAACTTAACACTGAAGCTTTCTTT
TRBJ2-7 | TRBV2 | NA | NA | CASSEKFFSYEQYF | TGTGCCAGCAGTGAAAAGTTTTTCTCCTACGAGCAGTACTTC
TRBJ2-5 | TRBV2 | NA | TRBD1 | CASRVDRGQETQYF | TGTGCCAGCAGGGTTGACAGGGGACAAGAGACCCAGTACTTC
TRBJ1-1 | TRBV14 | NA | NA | CASSQEMFSEAFF | TGTGCCAGCAGCCAAGAAATGTTCTCTGAAGCTTTCTTT
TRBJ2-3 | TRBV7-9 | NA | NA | CASSLDSVTDTQYF | TGTGCCAGCAGCTTAGATTCGGTCACAGATACGCAGTATTTT
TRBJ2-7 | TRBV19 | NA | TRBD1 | CASRSSGQGTYEQYF | TGTGCCAGTAGATCCTCGGGACAGGGCACCTACGAGCAGTACTTC
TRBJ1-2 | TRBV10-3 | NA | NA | CAISENRLGDGYTF | TGTGCCATCAGTGAGAACAGATTGGGAGATGGCTACACCTTC
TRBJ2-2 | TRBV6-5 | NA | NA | CATGKGLLNTGELFF | TGTGCCACCGGAAAGGGACTTCTGAACACCGGGGAGCTGTTTTTT
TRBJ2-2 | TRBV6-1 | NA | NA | CASSERRTGELFF | TGTGCCAGCAGTGAAAGGCGGACCGGGGAGCTGTTTTTT
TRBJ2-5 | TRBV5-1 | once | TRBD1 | CASSPHQGARTETQYF | TGCGCCAGCAGCCCCCATCAGGGGGCGAGAACGGAGACCCAGTACTTC
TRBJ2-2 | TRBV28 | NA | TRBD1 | CASSSYRGTGELFF | TGTGCCAGCAGTTCTTACAGGGGCACCGGGGAGCTGTTTTTT
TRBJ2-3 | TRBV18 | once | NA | CASSPRQVGTDTQYF | TGTGCCAGCTCACCCAGACAGGTGGGCACAGATACGCAGTATTTT
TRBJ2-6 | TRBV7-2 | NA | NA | CASSLAGSGANVLTF | TGTGCCAGCAGCTTAGCGGGTAGTGGGGCCAACGTCCTGACTTTC
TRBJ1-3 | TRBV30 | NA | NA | CAWSGGNTIYF | TGTGCCTGGAGTGGAGGAAACACCATATATTTT
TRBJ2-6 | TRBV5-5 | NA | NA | CASSWDYRNSGANVLTF | TGTGCCAGCAGCTGGGATTATCGGAACTCTGGGGCCAACGTCCTGACTTTC
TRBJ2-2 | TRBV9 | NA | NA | CASSVESQGHTGELFF | TGTGCCAGCAGCGTAGAATCCCAGGGGCACACCGGGGAGCTGTTTTTT
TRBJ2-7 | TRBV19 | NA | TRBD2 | CASSIDIAGTYEQYF | TGTGCCAGTAGTATAGATATAGCGGGGACCTACGAGCAGTACTTC